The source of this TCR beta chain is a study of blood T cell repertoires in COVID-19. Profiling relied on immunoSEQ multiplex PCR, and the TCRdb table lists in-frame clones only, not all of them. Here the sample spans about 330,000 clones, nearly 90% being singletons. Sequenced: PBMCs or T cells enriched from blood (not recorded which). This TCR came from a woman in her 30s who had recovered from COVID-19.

Here the CDR3 DNA reads TGTGCCAGCAGCTTAGCAGGGGCAGGGCTTAATCAGCCCCAGCATTTT. It translates to CASSLAGAGLNQPQHF. The chain carries TRBV7-2 and TRBJ1-5, with D tentatively TRBD1 (5 bases). Germline CDR1 is SGHTA and CDR2 is FQGNSA. V lost 0 bases, J lost 4 bases, and 13 bases lay in between. This CDR3 is 16 amino acids long.